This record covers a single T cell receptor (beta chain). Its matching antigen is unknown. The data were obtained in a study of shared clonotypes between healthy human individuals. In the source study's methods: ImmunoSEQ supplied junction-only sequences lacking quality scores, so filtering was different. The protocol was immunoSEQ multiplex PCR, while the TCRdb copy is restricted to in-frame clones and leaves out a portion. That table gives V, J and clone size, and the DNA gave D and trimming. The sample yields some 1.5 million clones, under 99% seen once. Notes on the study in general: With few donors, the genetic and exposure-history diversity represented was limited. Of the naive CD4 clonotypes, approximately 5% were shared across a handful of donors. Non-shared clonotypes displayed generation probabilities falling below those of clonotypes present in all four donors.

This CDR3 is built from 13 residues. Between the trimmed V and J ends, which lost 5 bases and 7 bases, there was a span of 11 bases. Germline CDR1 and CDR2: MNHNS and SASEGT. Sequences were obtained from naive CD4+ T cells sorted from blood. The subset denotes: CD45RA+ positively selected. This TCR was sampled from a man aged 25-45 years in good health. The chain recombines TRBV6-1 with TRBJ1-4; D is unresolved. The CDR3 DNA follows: TGTGCCAGCAGTCCCCGGTTTGCTGAAAAACTGTTTTTT. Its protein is CASSPRFAEKLFF.